This T cell receptor beta chain was obtained from a study of cytomegalovirus exposure and HLA in healthy donors. The primer mix had 60 Vbeta and 13 Jbeta primers. The method was immunoSEQ multiplex PCR; TCRdb's version includes in-frame clones alone and lacks a portion of them. The sample shows under 150,000 clones, around 72% of them seen only once. Per the germline V gene, CDR1 is SQVTM and CDR2 is ANQGSEA. CDR3 length: 12 residues. The germline V and J ends were trimmed by 4 bases and 4 bases, with 10 bases remaining between them. Study conclusions and caveats: Both high specificity and high sensitivity reportedly marked the classifier's diagnosis of cytomegalovirus status. When analyzed later, the rates of TCR association showed variation by HLA locus, with DRB1 the most and HLA-C the fewest.

This clone was seen a few times. The antigen remains undetermined. This receptor was obtained from a human donor in good health. The specimen sequenced was PBMCs. The rearrangement uses TRBV29-1 and TRBJ1-1; a possible D gene is TRBD1 (5 bases). CDR3 loop: CSVGGGGTEAFF. In DNA, the CDR3 is TGCAGCGTTGGCGGGGGGGGCACTGAAGCTTTCTTT. The full variable domain, in which reference TRBV29-1 and TRBJ1-1 provide the parts outside the CDR3, is SAVISQKPSRDICQRGTSLTIQCQVDSQVTMMFWYRQQPGQSLTLIATANQGSEATYESGFVIDKFPISRPNLTFSTLTVSNMSPEDSSIYLCSVGGGGTEAFFGQGTRLTVV.